This T cell receptor beta chain was captured in a study of blood T cell repertoires in COVID-19. The wider study: Acute and convalescent COVID-19 specimens originated in the United States, Italy and Spain. The analysed material was cDNA or gDNA that came from T cells, B-cell-depleted T cells, or PBMCs.

Unmatched junction bases numbered 11, after V lost 5 bases and J lost 5 bases. The germline V gene encodes CDR1 LNHDA and CDR2 SQIVND (reference sequence). The CDR3 is 18 amino acids. This clone has a single count. Per the original data handling: Reference gene primer amplification gave estimated nucleated cell counts. Measured with immunoSEQ multiplex PCR; TCRdb has only the in-frame clones, and not every one. The D gene and trimming were derived from the DNA, and the V and J assignments and clone size from that table. Of roughly 75,000 clones in the sample, 86% were seen once. Sample: peripheral blood. V and J are TRBV19 and TRBJ2-5; TRBD2 matches at 16 bases. The TCR sequence derives from a man aged 80 or over in a cohort sampled during active COVID-19. DNA of the CDR3: TGTGCCAGTAGTCCGGGACTAGCGGGGGGGATATTCGGGGAGACCCAGTACTTC. It yields the protein CASSPGLAGGIFGETQYF.